The sequence of this T cell receptor beta chain was determined in a study of blood T cells in healthy people across ages. Study-wide findings and caveats: While age rose, TCR beta diversity per million T cells dropped in a roughly linear way.

CDR3 length: 14 amino acids. Per germline, CDR1 MNHEY and CDR2 SMNVEV (reference sequence). Trimming pared 5 bases from V and 5 bases from J, leaving 15 bases between. With a J-beta primer mix and a sample-barcoded 5' primer, a second PCR ran about 7 to 12 cycles. A template-switch adaptor that had 12 random nucleotides put a tag on each cDNA molecule. TCRdb reanalysed the 5' RACE reads using MiXCR and keeps one entry per CDR3 protein. The sample shows 600,000 to 900,000 distinct CDR3 sequences, around 25% of them seen only once. Worth noting for this clonotype: The antigen is unknown.

This sample was shared with a second study, whose subject was T cells of mothers and their children. That investigation notes: Using the M1S primer, the second PCR added sample barcodes along with 2-4 random nucleotides. Sequencing revealed no T cell clones that were persistent and microchimeric.

The sample consisted of blood. The chain recombines TRBV27 with TRBJ1-2; D is possibly TRBD1 (6 bases). The TCR comes from a boy younger than 18 in good health. DNA of the CDR3: TGTGCCAGCAGTCATCCGGGGGCGGTTTATGGCTACACCTTC. Translating gives CASSHPGAVYGYTF.